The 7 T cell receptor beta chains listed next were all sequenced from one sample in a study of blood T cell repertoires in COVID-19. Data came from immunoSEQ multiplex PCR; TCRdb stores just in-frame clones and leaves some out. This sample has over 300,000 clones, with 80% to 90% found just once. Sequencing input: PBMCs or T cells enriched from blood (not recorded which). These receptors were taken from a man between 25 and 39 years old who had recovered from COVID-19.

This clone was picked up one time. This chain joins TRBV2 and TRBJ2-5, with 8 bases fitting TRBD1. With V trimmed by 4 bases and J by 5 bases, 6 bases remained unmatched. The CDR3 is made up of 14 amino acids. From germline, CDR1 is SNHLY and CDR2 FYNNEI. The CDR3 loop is CASSVTGVQETQYF. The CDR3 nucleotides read TGTGCCAGCAGTGTGACAGGGGTTCAGGAGACCCAGTACTTC.

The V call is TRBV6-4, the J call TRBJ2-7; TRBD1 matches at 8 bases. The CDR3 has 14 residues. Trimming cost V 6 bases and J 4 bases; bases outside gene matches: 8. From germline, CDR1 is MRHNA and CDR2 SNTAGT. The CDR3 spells CASRQGVACYEQYF. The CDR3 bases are TGTGCCAGCAGACAGGGGGTGGCATGTTACGAGCAGTACTTC.

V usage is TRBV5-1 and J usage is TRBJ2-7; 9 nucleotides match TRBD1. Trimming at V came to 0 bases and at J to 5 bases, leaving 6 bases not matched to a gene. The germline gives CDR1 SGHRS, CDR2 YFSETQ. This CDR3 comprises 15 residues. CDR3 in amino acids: CASSLEGTGNDEQYF. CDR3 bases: TGCGCCAGCAGCTTGGAGGGGACAGGGAATGACGAGCAGTACTTC.

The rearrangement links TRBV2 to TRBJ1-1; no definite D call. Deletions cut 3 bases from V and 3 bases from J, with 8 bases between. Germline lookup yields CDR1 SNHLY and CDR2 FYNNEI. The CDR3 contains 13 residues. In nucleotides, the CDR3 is TGTGCCAGCAGTGACTACCTTTACACTGAAGCTTTCTTT. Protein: CASSDYLYTEAFF.

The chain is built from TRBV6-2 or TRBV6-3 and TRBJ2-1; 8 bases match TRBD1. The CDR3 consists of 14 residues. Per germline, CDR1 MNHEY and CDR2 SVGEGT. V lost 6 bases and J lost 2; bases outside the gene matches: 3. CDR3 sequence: CASSLQGAYNEQFF. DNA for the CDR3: TGTGCCAGCAGCTTACAGGGGGCCTACAATGAGCAGTTCTTC.

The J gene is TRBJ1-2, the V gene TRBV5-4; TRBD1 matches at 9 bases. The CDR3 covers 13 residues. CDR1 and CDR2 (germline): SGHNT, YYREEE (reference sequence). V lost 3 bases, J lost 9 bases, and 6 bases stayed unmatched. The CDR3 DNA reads TGTGCCAGCAGCTGGGACAGGGAGAGGAGCTACACCTTC. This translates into CASSWDRERSYTF.

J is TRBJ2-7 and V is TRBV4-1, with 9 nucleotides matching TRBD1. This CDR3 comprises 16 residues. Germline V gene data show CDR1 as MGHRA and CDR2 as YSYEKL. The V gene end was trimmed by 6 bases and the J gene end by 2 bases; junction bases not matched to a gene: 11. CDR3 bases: TGCGCCAGCAGGCACGGGGCCGGGACAGGGACCTACGAGCAGTACTTC. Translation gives CASRHGAGTGTYEQYF.